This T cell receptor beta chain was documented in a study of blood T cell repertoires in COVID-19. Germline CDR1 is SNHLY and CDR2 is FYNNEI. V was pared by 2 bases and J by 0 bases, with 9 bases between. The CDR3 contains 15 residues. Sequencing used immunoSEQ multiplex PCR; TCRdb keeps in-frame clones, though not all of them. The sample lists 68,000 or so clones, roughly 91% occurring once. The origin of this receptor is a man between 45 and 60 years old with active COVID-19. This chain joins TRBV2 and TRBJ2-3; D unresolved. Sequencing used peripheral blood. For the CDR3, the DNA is TGTGCCAGCAGTGAACGCCTACGTAGCACAGATACGCAGTATTTT. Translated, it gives CASSERLRSTDTQYF.